This is a list of T cell receptor beta chains from one sample in a study of shared clonotypes between healthy human individuals. Sequenced by immunoSEQ multiplex PCR; TCRdb stores in-frame clones only, minus some. The data contain some 2,000,000 clones, about 95% of them seen just once; the ten biggest clones take up 0.1% to 0.15%. Sequencing used naive CD4+ T cells sorted from blood. These receptors originate from a man aged 18 to 29 in good health. CDR3s include the opening cysteine and the closing phenylalanine or tryptophan. The D gene is left open where the match is weak. A row's size may be missing; if present it is once, few, many or a size class.

>TRBJ2-7|TRBV7-9|-|-
CASSFMSGATYEQYF
TGTGCCAGCAGCTTCATGTCCGGGGCTACCTACGAGCAGTACTTC
>TRBJ2-7|TRBV18|once|-
CASSPRQVGSSYEQYF
TGTGCCAGCTCACCCCGACAAGTAGGAAGCTCCTACGAGCAGTACTTC
>TRBJ2-1|TRBV14|-|TRBD2
CASSQAGAVRGAQFF
TGTGCCAGCAGCCAAGCGGGCGCGGTGCGGGGGGCGCAGTTCTTC
>TRBJ2-2|TRBV10-3|-|TRBD1
CAVTPGQGELGELFF
TGTGCCGTGACACCGGGACAGGGGGAACTCGGGGAGCTGTTTTTT
>TRBJ1-3|TRBV7-2|-|-
CASSYQGNTIYF
TGTGCCAGCAGCTATCAGGGAAACACCATATATTTT
>TRBJ2-7|TRBV7-2|-|-
CASSLAGLAYEQYF
TGTGCCAGCAGCTTAGCAGGTCTAGCCTACGAGCAGTACTTC
>TRBJ2-5|TRBV7-6|-|-
CASSLWETEETQYF
TGTGCCAGCAGCTTATGGGAGACCGAAGAGACCCAGTACTTC
>TRBJ2-1|TRBV29-1|-|TRBD2
CSAAPPGLAGGHNEQFF
TGCAGCGCCGCACCCCCGGGACTAGCGGGGGGGCACAATGAGCAGTTCTTC
>TRBJ2-7|TRBV18|-|-
CASSPPGDSYEQYF
TGTGCCAGCTCACCACCAGGTGACAGCTACGAGCAGTACTTC
>TRBJ2-5|TRBV28|-|TRBD1
CASNRQGGETQYF
TGTGCCAGCAACAGACAGGGGGGAGAGACCCAGTACTTC
>TRBJ1-5|TRBV19|-|-
CASSPDQWFSNQPQHF
TGTGCCAGTAGCCCCGACCAGTGGTTTAGCAATCAGCCCCAGCATTTT
>TRBJ1-1|TRBV2|-|TRBD1
CASSEAGIRGPEAFF
TGTGCCAGCAGTGAAGCAGGTATCAGGGGGCCTGAAGCTTTCTTT
>TRBJ2-7|TRBV7-9|-|TRBD1
CASSNGTGGDYEQYF
TGTGCCAGCAGCAACGGGACAGGGGGCGACTACGAGCAGTACTTC
>TRBJ2-1|TRBV14|-|TRBD2
CASSQAGSGRLGDEQFF
TGTGCCAGCAGCCAAGCCGGTAGCGGGAGGTTGGGCGATGAGCAGTTCTTC
>TRBJ1-2|TRBV18|-|-
CASSLGDYGYTF
TGTGCCAGCTCCCTCGGGGATTATGGCTACACCTTC
>TRBJ1-6|TRBV7-2|-|TRBD1
CASSLSTGQLNSPLHF
TGTGCCAGCAGCTTATCTACGGGACAGCTTAATTCACCCCTCCACTTT
>TRBJ2-7|TRBV4-1|-|-
CASSQADSGSYEQYF
TGCGCCAGCAGCCAAGCTGATAGCGGCTCCTACGAGCAGTACTTC
>TRBJ2-1|TRBV18|-|TRBD2
CASSPPGTSGNGEQFF
TGTGCCAGCTCACCACCCGGGACTAGCGGGAACGGTGAGCAGTTCTTC
>TRBJ1-3|TRBV9|-|-
CASSAGRADTIYF
TGTGCCAGCAGCGCCGGCAGGGCGGACACCATATATTTT
>TRBJ1-2|TRBV10-3|once|TRBD1
CAISEPYSTGDNYGYTF
TGTGCCATCAGTGAGCCTTACTCGACAGGGGATAACTATGGCTACACCTTC
>TRBJ2-7|TRBV6-5|-|-
CASSYRASGYEQYF
TGTGCCAGCAGTTACCGGGCCAGCGGGTACGAGCAGTACTTC
>TRBJ2-1|TRBV18|-|TRBD2
CASSPPSRTGLAGGRNEQFF
TGTGCCAGCTCACCCCCTAGTAGGACGGGACTAGCGGGAGGTAGGAATGAGCAGTTCTTC